Listed here are 22 T cell receptor beta chains from one sample, sequenced in a study of blood T cells in healthy people across ages. A sample-barcoded 5' primer and a J-beta primer mix were used in a second PCR of roughly 6 to 12 cycles. TCRdb redid the calling of the 5' RACE reads with MiXCR, one entry per CDR3 protein. The top ten clones hold roughly 22% of a sample with about 800,000 distinct CDR3 sequences, about 62% of them seen once. What was sequenced was blood. The receptors were gathered from a man aged 25-40 years in good health.

The rearrangement joins TRBV28 to TRBJ2-5; TRBD2 matches 8 bases. With V trimmed by 7 bases and J by 11 bases, 24 bases remained unmatched. This CDR3 is 17 amino acids long. Looked up from germline, CDR1 is MDHEN and CDR2 is SYDVKM. The CDR3 sequence: CASTLQGGTGGPVKQYF. Written as DNA, the CDR3 is TGTGCCAGCACCCTGCAAGGTGGAACGGGAGGGCCCGTCAAGCAGTACTTC.

CDR3 protein: CASSLPTSGGSSNTDTQYF. The DNA of the CDR3 is TGTGCCAGCAGCTTGCCGACTAGCGGGGGGTCCTCAAACACAGATACGCAGTATTTT. V is TRBV7-2 and J is TRBJ2-3, with TRBD2 matching 13 bases. This CDR3 is built from 19 residues. V dropped 3 bases and J dropped 2; count of bases not matched to a gene: 11. Germline CDR1 and CDR2: SGHTA and FQGNSA.

This sequence joins TRBV12-3 or TRBV12-4 and TRBJ1-1, with D uncertain. This CDR3 is built from 16 residues. Trimming took off 6 bases at V and 1 base at J, with 18 bases between the two ends. The CDR3 spells CASSFHLINPNTEAFF. The CDR3 DNA is TGTGCCAGCAGCTTCCACCTGATTAATCCGAACACTGAAGCTTTCTTT.

This clonotype was counted a few times. This chain joins TRBV6-2 or TRBV6-3 and TRBJ2-1; D is possibly TRBD2 (6 bases). The CDR3 covers 16 residues. Trimming pared 2 bases from V and 11 bases from J, leaving 22 bases between. The germline CDR1 and CDR2 sequences are MNHEY and SVGEGT. CDR3 sequence: CASSYALQGGMRKQFF. The CDR3 DNA is TGTGCCAGCAGTTACGCCCTCCAGGGCGGGATGAGGAAGCAGTTCTTC.

The chain couples TRBV4-2 to TRBJ2-1; unclear D gene. V lost 0 bases and J lost 9, with 12 bases in between. Looked up from germline, CDR1 is LGHNA and CDR2 is YNFKEQ. This CDR3 spans 14 amino acids. The chain's CDR3 is CASSQDSSLGEQFF. The CDR3 DNA reads as TGTGCCAGCAGCCAAGATAGTTCCCTCGGTGAGCAGTTCTTC.

Only one count was recorded for this clonotype. The rearrangement links TRBV20-1 to TRBJ1-2; D perhaps matches TRBD1 (6 bases). The germline V gene has CDR1 DFQATT and CDR2 SNEGSKA (reference sequence). This CDR3 has 14 residues. The V gene lost 4 bases and the J gene lost 6 bases, with 18 bases spanning the gap. CDR3 residues: CSATKGGETNGYTF. In DNA, the CDR3 is TGCAGTGCTACAAAGGGGGGGGAGACGAATGGCTACACCTTC.

The chain carries TRBV5-3 and TRBJ2-5; TRBD2 matches at 13 bases. TRBV5-3 is treated as an ORF (open reading frame) with a function not yet certain. This CDR3 has 17 amino acids. V lost 0 bases, J lost 1 base, and 3 bases stayed unmatched. DNA for the CDR3: TGTGCCAGAAGCTTGGGGGGGACTAGCGGGATCCAAGAGACCCAGTACTTC. Its translation is CARSLGGTSGIQETQYF.

The chain uses TRBV3-1 and TRBJ2-5; unclear D gene. The length of the CDR3 is 16 residues. V gave up 0 bases and J gave up 2 bases, with 13 bases separating them. Germline assignment: CDR1 LGHDT and CDR2 YNNKEL (reference sequence). CDR3 DNA: TGTGCCAGCAGCCAAGAAAACGGACGGGTACAAGAGACCCAGTACTTC. Translation: CASSQENGRVQETQYF.

This clonotype was detected ten times or more. The chain links TRBV5-1 to TRBJ2-7; 9 nucleotides agree with TRBD1. The CDR3 totals 15 residues. J lost 1 base, V lost 3 bases, and 5 bases had no gene match. Germline assignment: CDR1 SGHRS and CDR2 YFSETQ. CDR3 loop: CASSSPGQGSYEQYF. The DNA of the CDR3 is TGCGCCAGCAGCTCACCGGGACAGGGATCCTACGAGCAGTACTTC.

This clonotype was found once. V is TRBV27 and J is TRBJ1-1; D is ambiguous. The CDR3 extends over 13 amino acids. V was pared by 4 bases and J by 2 bases, with 8 bases between. CDR1 MNHEY and CDR2 SMNVEV come from the germline V gene (reference sequence). The CDR3 DNA reads TGTGCCAGCAGTTACCTCACCAACACTGAAGCTTTCTTT. Translation gives CASSYLTNTEAFF.

This clonotype has a handful of counts. V gene TRBV5-1 combines with J gene TRBJ2-7; D is possibly TRBD2 (5 bases). The germline V gene has CDR1 SGHRS and CDR2 YFSETQ. Between the trimmed V and J ends, which lost 0 bases and 3 bases, there was a span of 13 bases. This CDR3 has 15 amino acids. CDR3 coding DNA: TGCGCCAGCAGCTTGGGGCAGACAAGCGGCTACGAGCAGTACTTC. Protein: CASSLGQTSGYEQYF.

The V call is TRBV18, the J call TRBJ2-3; tentative D call: TRBD2 (7 bases). Per germline, CDR1 KGHSH and CDR2 LQKENI. V lost 6 bases, J lost 4 bases, and 17 bases lay in between. The CDR3 covers 15 residues. In DNA, the CDR3 is TGTGCCAGCTCGTCACGCGGGGGCTCAGCAGATACGCAGTATTTT. It specifies CASSSRGGSADTQYF.

The chain joins TRBV10-3 to TRBJ2-7; D perhaps matches TRBD2 (6 bases). Trimming removed 8 bases at V and 0 bases at J, with 8 bases between. This CDR3 has 12 residues. CDR1 and CDR2 (germline): ENHRY, SYGVKD. CDR3 sequence reads: CAIGTGSYEQYF. Here the CDR3 DNA reads TGTGCCATCGGGACTGGCTCCTACGAGCAGTACTTC.

J is TRBJ1-1 and V is TRBV10-3; D gene unclear. The germline V gene encodes CDR1 ENHRY and CDR2 SYGVKD. The CDR3 has 12 residues. V lost 10 bases and J lost 1, with 10 bases in between. Here the CDR3 reads CASQTANTEAFF. The CDR3 region has the DNA TGTGCCAGCCAAACAGCGAACACTGAAGCTTTCTTT.

In this sample, this clonotype turned up a few times. The chain couples TRBV7-2 to TRBJ2-5; 9 bases are shared with TRBD2. Germline V gene lookup returns CDR1 SGHTA and CDR2 FQGNSA. This CDR3 region has 16 residues. The trim removed 3 bases at V and 1 base at J, leaving 6 bases unmatched. The CDR3 sequence is CASSLFPAGGQETQYF. The CDR3 bases are TGTGCCAGCAGCTTGTTCCCAGCGGGAGGCCAAGAGACCCAGTACTTC.

The CDR3 DNA follows: TGTGCCAGGGACTTACGAGTCTCAGGGCCAGATACGCAGTATTTT. It translates to CARDLRVSGPDTQYF. This chain joins TRBV6-6 and TRBJ2-3, with D perhaps TRBD1 or TRBD2 (5 bases each). Trimming removed 9 bases from V and 4 bases from J, with 20 bases in between. Germline V gene data show CDR1 as MNHNY and CDR2 as SVGAGI (reference sequence). The CDR3 runs 15 residues.

V gene TRBV4-2 combines with J gene TRBJ2-1, with TRBD2 identical over 9 bases. CDR1 is LGHNA, CDR2 YNFKEQ, per germline. This CDR3 is built from 14 residues. The V and J ends lost 8 bases and 13 bases, in that order; junction bases with no gene match: 15. Here the CDR3 DNA reads TGTGCCAGCCGGACGAAGATAGCGGGAGAGAACCAGTTCTTC. This translates into CASRTKIAGENQFF.

The chain carries TRBV4-3 and TRBJ2-1; maybe TRBD1 (5 bases). Trimming took off 1 base at V and 15 bases at J, with 22 bases between the two ends. Germline CDR1 LGHNA, CDR2 YSLEER. This CDR3 has 15 amino acids. CDR3 sequence reads: CASSQALNHLGARFF. In nucleotides, the CDR3 is TGCGCCAGCAGCCAAGCCCTTAACCACCTTGGGGCGAGGTTCTTC.

This chain connects TRBV4-1 to TRBJ2-4, with 12 bases aligning to TRBD2. The J call is uncertain, as TRBJ2-7 better fits the DNA end. CDR3 size: 15 residues. Germline V gene sequence: CDR1 MGHRA, CDR2 YSYEKL. The CDR3: CASRLTSGRGYEQYF. Written as DNA, the CDR3 is TGCGCCAGCAGATTGACTAGCGGGAGAGGCTACGAGCAGTACTTC.

The V gene is TRBV5-1, the J gene TRBJ2-4, with 8 bases that match TRBD2. Germline-derived CDR1 and CDR2 are SGHRS and YFSETQ. This CDR3 comprises 19 residues. V dropped 1 base and J dropped 2; count of bases not matched to a gene: 14. For the CDR3, the DNA is TGCGCCAGCAGCTTGTCCCCTGGAACAAGCGGGAGAACCAAAAACATTCAGTACTTC. Protein product: CASSLSPGTSGRTKNIQYF.

This clonotype turned up a few times. The V gene is TRBV11-2, the J gene TRBJ2-1; 8 bases are shared with TRBD2. Germline loops: CDR1 SGHAT, CDR2 FQNNGV. Germline trimming cut 3 bases from V and 2 bases from J; bases unmatched to any gene: 6. The CDR3 sequence is 16 residues long. The CDR3 DNA reads TGTGCCAGCAGCTTTGTGATAGCGGGACCCTACAATGAGCAGTTCTTC. It is translated as CASSFVIAGPYNEQFF.

This CDR3 reads CASSSPGTAPNEQFF. Here the CDR3 DNA reads TGTGCCAGCAGTTCCCCCGGGACCGCGCCCAATGAGCAGTTCTTC. The rearrangement uses TRBV12-3 or TRBV12-4 and TRBJ2-1; D might be TRBD1 or TRBD2, each matching 5 bases. The length of the CDR3 is 15 residues. Trimming took off 4 bases at V and 6 bases at J, with 16 bases between the two ends.